The 16 T cell receptor beta chains below were found in one sample sequenced in a study of blood T cell repertoires in COVID-19. Sequencing used immunoSEQ multiplex PCR; TCRdb keeps in-frame clones, though not all of them. The table lists just under 350,000 clones, about four fifths of them singletons. The sample consisted of peripheral blood. Source of these receptors: a man aged 25-45 years with active or convalescent COVID-19.

This chain connects TRBV5-5 to TRBJ2-3, with no clear D. Germline-derived CDR1 and CDR2 are SGHKS and YYEKEE (reference sequence). Trimming cost V 6 bases and J 1 base, with 6 bases left between them. The CDR3 is made up of 12 amino acids. CDR3 sequence reads: CASTPGTDTQYF. The CDR3, as DNA: TGTGCCAGCACCCCCGGCACAGATACGCAGTATTTT.

V and J are TRBV30 and TRBJ1-3; no clear D. This CDR3 is 14 amino acids long. Looked up from germline, CDR1 is GTSNPN and CDR2 is SVGIG (reference sequence). Trimming took 0 bases from V and 0 from J, leaving 6 bases between them. CDR3 in DNA: TGTGCCTGGAGTGTATTCTCCTCTGGAAACACCATATATTTT. This gives the protein CAWSVFSSGNTIYF.

This clone occurred a few times. This rearrangement joins TRBV6-6 to TRBJ1-6; possible D gene TRBD1, 6 bases. The V gene lost 6 bases and the J gene lost 5 bases, with 17 bases spanning the gap. CDR3 length equals 16 residues. Germline CDR1 is MNHNY and CDR2 is SVGAGI (reference sequence). CDR3 in DNA: TGTGCCAGCAGGGGCAGGCAGGGGAGGGATAATTCACCCCTCCACTTT. Amino acid sequence: CASRGRQGRDNSPLHF.

This clone came up once. V usage is TRBV19 and J usage is TRBJ1-2, with D possibly TRBD1 on 6 matching bases. The CDR3 is 12 residues long. The germline V gene has CDR1 LNHDA and CDR2 SQIVND (reference sequence). V was pared by 6 bases and J by 12 bases, with 17 bases between. For the CDR3, the DNA is TGTGCCAGTAGCCCAAACAGGGATATCAACACCTTC. It specifies CASSPNRDINTF.

The V gene is TRBV18, the J gene TRBJ1-2; 7 bases line up with TRBD1. Trimming cost V 3 bases and J 6 bases; bases outside gene matches: 7. The CDR3 runs 14 residues. CDR1 KGHSH and CDR2 LQKENI come from the germline V gene. The CDR3 sequence is CASSPSGTEDGYTF. The DNA of the CDR3 is TGTGCCAGCTCACCCTCCGGGACAGAGGATGGCTACACCTTC.

The chain recombines TRBV24-1 with TRBJ1-1; D may be TRBD1 (5 bases). CDR3 size: 13 residues. Germline V CDR1 and CDR2: KGHDR, SFDVKD. V was trimmed by 7 bases and J by 1 base, leaving 9 bases between them. CDR3 sequence (DNA): TGTGCCACCAGGCCGGGGGAGAACACTGAAGCTTTCTTT. This translates into CATRPGENTEAFF.

The chain recombines TRBV24-1 with TRBJ2-3; D call uncertain. The CDR3 runs 14 residues. V lost 1 base to trimming and J lost 4 bases, with 8 bases between them. Germline CDR1 KGHDR, CDR2 SFDVKD. CDR3 bases: TGTGCCACCAGTGATTTTGGAGCCGCAGATACGCAGTATTTT. Translating gives CATSDFGAADTQYF.

This clone came up once. The DNA for the CDR3 is TGTGCCCGTGAGGGGGCGCAGTTTGAGCAGTACTTC. It yields the protein CAREGAQFEQYF. The chain employs TRBV30 and TRBJ2-7, with 7 bases fitting TRBD1. Germline-derived CDR1 and CDR2 are GTSNPN and SVGIG (reference sequence). This CDR3 contains 12 residues. The V gene end was trimmed by 8 bases and the J gene end by 7 bases; junction bases not matched to a gene: 11.

The chain joins TRBV7-3 to TRBJ1-1, with D unresolved. CDR3 length: 18 residues. Trimming stripped 0 bases from V and 3 bases from J, with 20 bases between. Germline V gene sequence: CDR1 SGHTA, CDR2 FQGTGA. The CDR3 bases are TGTGCCAGCAGCTTAACGGCCCAAATATTTCGTGAGGACACTGAAGCTTTCTTT. It yields the protein CASSLTAQIFREDTEAFF.

This rearrangement joins TRBV19 to TRBJ2-1, with 8 bases fitting TRBD2. CDR1 is LNHDA and CDR2 is SQIVND in the germline V gene (reference sequence). The V gene end was trimmed by 7 bases and the J gene end by 7 bases; junction bases not matched to a gene: 6. The CDR3 has 13 amino acids. The CDR3 DNA reads TGTGCCAGTACCCCGGGGGGGCGGAATGAGCAGTTCTTC. It codes for CASTPGGRNEQFF.

The chain links TRBV5-1 to TRBJ2-3, with D possibly matching TRBD2 (6 bases). Germline V gene data show CDR1 as SGHRS and CDR2 as YFSETQ. This CDR3 has 18 residues. Trimming removed 0 bases from V and 3 bases from J, with 20 bases in between. CDR3 sequence reads: CASSLGPLPGRRTDTQYF. The CDR3 coding sequence is TGCGCCAGCAGCTTGGGCCCCCTGCCTGGGAGGCGGACAGATACGCAGTATTTT. Variable domain in full (rest from reference TRBV5-1 and TRBJ2-3): KAGVTQTPRYLIKTRGQQVTLSCSPISGHRSVSWYQQTPGQGLQFLFEYFSETQRNKGNFPGRFSGRQFSNSRSEMNVSTLELGDSALYLCASSLGPLPGRRTDTQYFGPGTRLTVL.

This clone appeared once. The J gene is TRBJ2-2, the V gene TRBV9; 9 bases are a match to TRBD2. Germline assignment: CDR1 SGDLS and CDR2 YYNGEE. The trim removed 0 bases at V and 4 bases at J, leaving 7 bases unmatched. The CDR3 extends over 17 amino acids. CDR3 amino acids: CASSVGPAGGRTGELFF. Written as DNA, the CDR3 is TGTGCCAGCAGCGTAGGCCCAGCGGGAGGCCGCACCGGGGAGCTGTTTTTT.

The rearrangement uses TRBV28 and TRBJ2-2; 10 bases line up with TRBD2. Germline V gives CDR1 MDHEN, CDR2 SYDVKM. CDR3 length equals 20 residues. V shed 4 bases and J 4 bases; nucleotides not matched to a gene: 18. The CDR3 region is CASSSASGRAPPERTGELFF. CDR3 in DNA: TGTGCCAGCAGTTCAGCGAGCGGGAGGGCGCCCCCGGAACGCACCGGGGAGCTGTTTTTT.

V and J are TRBV30 and TRBJ2-1, with 9 positions matching TRBD2. V lost 2 bases to trimming and J lost 12 bases; unmatched junction nucleotides: 11. From germline, CDR1 is GTSNPN and CDR2 SVGIG (reference sequence). The CDR3 runs 14 residues. CDR3 sequence reads: CAWSRSGRNGWQFF. The CDR3 DNA reads as TGTGCCTGGAGTAGGAGCGGGAGGAACGGGTGGCAGTTCTTC.

This rearrangement joins TRBV29-1 to TRBJ2-5; D is uncertain. This CDR3 is 10 amino acids long. Trimming cost V 5 bases and J 4 bases, with 5 bases left between them. From germline, CDR1 is SQVTM and CDR2 ANQGSEA. CDR3 amino acids: CSVRVETQYF. As DNA, the CDR3 is TGCAGCGTTCGAGTAGAGACCCAGTACTTC.

The chain employs TRBV18 and TRBJ1-5; the D is unclear. Trimming cost V 3 bases and J 1 base, with 7 bases left between them. CDR3 length equals 14 residues. Germline CDR1 and CDR2: KGHSH and LQKENI. CDR3 DNA: TGTGCCAGCTCACCGGGAGGGAGCAATCAGCCCCAGCATTTT. Its translation is CASSPGGSNQPQHF.